This paragraph reports one T cell receptor (beta chain). What it binds is unknown. This CDR3 comprises 13 residues. V was cut by 1 base and J by 6 bases, with 6 bases left in between. Looked up from germline, CDR1 is KGHSH and CDR2 is LQKENI. The entry originates in a study of T cell responses to AZD1222 COVID-19 vaccine. Sequencing was performed with immunoSEQ multiplex PCR; in TCRdb, only in-frame clones are kept and a portion is missing. The repertoire includes about 150,000 clones, roughly nine tenths of them detected once, and 3% to 3.5% sits in the top ten. Whole-study results and caveats: Epitopes outside B.1.351 and B.1.1.7 mutated regions reportedly drew nearly half of spike TCRs. The study found vaccine-associated CD4 TCRs spanning spike, dominant at 160-218 and 743-854. Sampling captured repertoires only after the peak T cell response. Clonal diversity may have been underestimated, and the donors were mostly white British, with more females than males.

This TCR was recovered from an adult in good health. This specimen was peripheral blood, taken on day 0 of AZD1222 vaccination. The chain couples TRBV18 to TRBJ2-2; D is unresolved. The chain's CDR3 is CASSPQGAGELFF. DNA of the CDR3: TGTGCCAGCTCACCACAGGGTGCCGGGGAGCTGTTTTTT.